This T cell receptor beta chain was obtained from a study of molecular identifiers for immune sequencing clone quantification. About the research overall: In replicates, the authors split RNA from roughly 20,000 or 100,000 naive CD8 cells five ways and sequenced four.

The V gene's germline CDR1 is MNHEY and CDR2 SVGEGT. CDR3 length equals 15 residues. Trimming took off 2 bases at V and 0 bases at J, with 8 bases between the two ends. Study-wide results and limits: Even with 990,000 or so naive cells present, spiked Jurkat TCR RNA from one cell was reportedly detectable.

Methods described previously, with TCR primers listed, were used for bulk TCR libraries. Each CDR3 protein is one row after TCRdb ran MiXCR on the PCR reads. Of about 640,000 distinct CDR3 sequences in the sample, just under 20% were seen once. This clonotype was seen many times. Its specificity is unknown. Sorted cell numbers of about 18,000 to 1,000,000, with 10%, 30% or 50% RNA, served as input for naive CD8 libraries. The sequenced material came from naive CD8+ T cells from blood, with Jurkat cell RNA spiked in. The subset here: FACS-sorted CD8+CD4-CCR7+CD45RA+ naive T cells. The TCR originated in a human donor in good health. Some libraries in this study had Jurkat cell RNA spiked in. This sequence joins TRBV6-2 or TRBV6-3 and TRBJ1-5; D possibly corresponds to TRBD1 (5 bases). CDR3 DNA sequence: TGTGCCAGCAGTTACCCCAGGGCTAGCAATCAGCCCCAGCATTTT. Its translation is CASSYPRASNQPQHF.